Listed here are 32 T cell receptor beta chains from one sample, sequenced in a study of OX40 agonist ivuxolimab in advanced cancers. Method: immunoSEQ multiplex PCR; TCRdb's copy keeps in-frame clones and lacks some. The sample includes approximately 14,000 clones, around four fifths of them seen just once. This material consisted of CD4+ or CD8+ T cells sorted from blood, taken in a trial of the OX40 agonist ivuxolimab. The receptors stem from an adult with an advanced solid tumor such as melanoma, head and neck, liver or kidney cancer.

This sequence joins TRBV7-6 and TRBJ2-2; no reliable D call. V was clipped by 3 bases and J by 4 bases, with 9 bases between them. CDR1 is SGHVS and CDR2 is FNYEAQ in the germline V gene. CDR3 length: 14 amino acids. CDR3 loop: CASSFEDLTGELFF. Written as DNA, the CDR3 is TGTGCCAGCAGCTTTGAGGACCTCACCGGGGAGCTGTTTTTT.

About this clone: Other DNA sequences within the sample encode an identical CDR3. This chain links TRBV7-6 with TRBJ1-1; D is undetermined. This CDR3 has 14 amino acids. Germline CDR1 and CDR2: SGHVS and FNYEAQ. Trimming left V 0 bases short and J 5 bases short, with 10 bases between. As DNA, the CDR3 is TGTGCCAGCAGCTTAGCGGGCAGAAATACTGAAGCTTTCTTT. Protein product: CASSLAGRNTEAFF.

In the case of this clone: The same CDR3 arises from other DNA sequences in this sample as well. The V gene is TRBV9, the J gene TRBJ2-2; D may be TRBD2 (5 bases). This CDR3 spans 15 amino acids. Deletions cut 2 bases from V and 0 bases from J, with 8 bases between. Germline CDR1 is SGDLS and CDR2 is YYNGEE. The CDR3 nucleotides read TGTGCCAGCAGCGTCGGAGGCGCGAACACCGGGGAGCTGTTTTTT. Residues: CASSVGGANTGELFF.

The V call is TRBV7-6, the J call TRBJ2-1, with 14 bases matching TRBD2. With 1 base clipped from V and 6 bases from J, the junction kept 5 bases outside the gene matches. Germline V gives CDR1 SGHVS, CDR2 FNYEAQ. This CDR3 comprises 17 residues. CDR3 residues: CASSLGLAGGPRNEQFF. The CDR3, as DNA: TGTGCCAGCAGCTTAGGACTAGCGGGAGGGCCACGCAATGAGCAGTTCTTC.

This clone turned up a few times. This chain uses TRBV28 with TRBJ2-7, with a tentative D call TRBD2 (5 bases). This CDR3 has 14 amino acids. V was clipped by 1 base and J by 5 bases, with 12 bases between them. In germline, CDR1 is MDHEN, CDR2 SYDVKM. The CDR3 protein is CASSLFGGFNEQYF. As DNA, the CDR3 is TGTGCCAGCAGTTTATTCGGAGGATTCAACGAGCAGTACTTC.

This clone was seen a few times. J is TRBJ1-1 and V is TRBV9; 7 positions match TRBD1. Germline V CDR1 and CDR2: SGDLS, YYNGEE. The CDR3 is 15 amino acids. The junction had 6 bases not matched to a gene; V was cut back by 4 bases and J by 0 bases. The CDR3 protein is CASSPGQALNTEAFF. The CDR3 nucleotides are TGTGCCAGCAGCCCCGGACAGGCCCTGAACACTGAAGCTTTCTTT.

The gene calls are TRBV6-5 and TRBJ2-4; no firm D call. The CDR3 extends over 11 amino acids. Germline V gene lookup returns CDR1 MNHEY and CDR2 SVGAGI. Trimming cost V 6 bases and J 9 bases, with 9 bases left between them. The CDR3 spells CASRGMGIQYF. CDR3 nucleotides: TGTGCCAGCAGGGGAATGGGCATTCAGTACTTC.

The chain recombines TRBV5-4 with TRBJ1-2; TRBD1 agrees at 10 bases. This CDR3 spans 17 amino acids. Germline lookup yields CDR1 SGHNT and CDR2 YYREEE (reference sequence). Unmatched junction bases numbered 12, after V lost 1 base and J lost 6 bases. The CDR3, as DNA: TGTGCCAGCAGCTTGACCGGGACAGGGGACCTGGGGGATGGCTACACCTTC. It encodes CASSLTGTGDLGDGYTF.

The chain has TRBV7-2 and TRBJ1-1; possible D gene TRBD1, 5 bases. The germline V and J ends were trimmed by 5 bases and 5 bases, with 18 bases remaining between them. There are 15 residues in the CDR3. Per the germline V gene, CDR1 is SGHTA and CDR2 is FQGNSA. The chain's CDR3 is CASSPTKAGRTEAFF. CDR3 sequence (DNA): TGTGCCAGCAGCCCCACGAAAGCAGGGAGGACTGAAGCTTTCTTT. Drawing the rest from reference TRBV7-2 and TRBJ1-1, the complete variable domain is GAGVSQSPSNKVTEKGKDVELRCDPISGHTALYWYRQSLGQGLEFLIYFQGNSAPDKSGLPSDRFSAERTGGSVSTLTIQRTQQEDSAVYLCASSPTKAGRTEAFFGQGTRLTVV.

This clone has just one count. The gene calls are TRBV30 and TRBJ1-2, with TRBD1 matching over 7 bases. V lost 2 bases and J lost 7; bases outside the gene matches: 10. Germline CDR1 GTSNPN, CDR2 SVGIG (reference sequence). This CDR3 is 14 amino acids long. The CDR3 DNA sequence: TGTGCCTGGAGTCAAGCACAGCAGGGGGGTGGCTACACCTTC. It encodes CAWSQAQQGGGYTF.

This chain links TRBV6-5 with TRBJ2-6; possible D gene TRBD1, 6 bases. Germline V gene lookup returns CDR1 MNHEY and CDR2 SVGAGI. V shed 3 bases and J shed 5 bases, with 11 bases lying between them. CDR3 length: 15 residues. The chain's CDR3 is CASSYGGPRANVLTF. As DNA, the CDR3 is TGTGCCAGCAGTTATGGGGGCCCTAGGGCCAACGTCCTGACTTTC.

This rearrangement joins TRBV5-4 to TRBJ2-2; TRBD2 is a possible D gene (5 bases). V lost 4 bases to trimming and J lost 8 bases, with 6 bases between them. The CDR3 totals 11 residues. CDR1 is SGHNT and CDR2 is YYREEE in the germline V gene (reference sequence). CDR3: CASSPGGELFF. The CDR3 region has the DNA TGTGCCAGCAGCCCGGGGGGGGAGCTGTTTTTT.

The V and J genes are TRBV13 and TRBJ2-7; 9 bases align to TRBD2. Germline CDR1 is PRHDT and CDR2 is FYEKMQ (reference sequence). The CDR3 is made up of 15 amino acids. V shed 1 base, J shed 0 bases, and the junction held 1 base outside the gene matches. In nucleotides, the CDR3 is TGTGCCAGCAGCTTAGCAGCGGGAGGCTCCTACGAGCAGTACTTC. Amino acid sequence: CASSLAAGGSYEQYF. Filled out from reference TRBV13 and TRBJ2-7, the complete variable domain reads AAGVIQSPRHLIKEKRETATLKCYPIPRHDTVYWYQQGPGQDPQFLISFYEKMQSDKGSIPDRFSAQQFSDYHSELNMSSLELGDSALYFCASSLAAGGSYEQYFGPGTRLTVT.

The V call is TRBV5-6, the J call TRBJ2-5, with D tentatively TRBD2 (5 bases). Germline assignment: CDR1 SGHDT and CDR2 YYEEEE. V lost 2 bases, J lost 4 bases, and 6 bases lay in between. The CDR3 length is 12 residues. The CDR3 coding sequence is TGTGCCAGCAGCTTAGAGGGAGAGACCCAGTACTTC. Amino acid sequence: CASSLEGETQYF.

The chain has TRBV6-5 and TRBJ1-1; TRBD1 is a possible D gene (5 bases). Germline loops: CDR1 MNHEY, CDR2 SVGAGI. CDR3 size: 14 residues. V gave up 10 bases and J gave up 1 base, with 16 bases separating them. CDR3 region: CATSPGAGNTEAFF. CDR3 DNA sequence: TGTGCCACTTCCCCCGGGGCAGGGAACACTGAAGCTTTCTTT.

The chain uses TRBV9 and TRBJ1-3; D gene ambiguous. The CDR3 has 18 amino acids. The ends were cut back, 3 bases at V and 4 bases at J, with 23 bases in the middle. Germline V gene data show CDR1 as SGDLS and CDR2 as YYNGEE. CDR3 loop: CASSGRSGSRHPGNTIYF. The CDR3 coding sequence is TGTGCCAGCAGCGGCCGTAGTGGCTCGCGTCACCCCGGAAACACCATATATTTT.

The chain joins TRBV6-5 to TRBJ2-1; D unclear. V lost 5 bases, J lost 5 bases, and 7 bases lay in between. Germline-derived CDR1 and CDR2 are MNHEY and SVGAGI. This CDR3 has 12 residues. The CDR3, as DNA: TGTGCCAGCAGTGCCAGCGACAATGAGCAGTTCTTC. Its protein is CASSASDNEQFF.

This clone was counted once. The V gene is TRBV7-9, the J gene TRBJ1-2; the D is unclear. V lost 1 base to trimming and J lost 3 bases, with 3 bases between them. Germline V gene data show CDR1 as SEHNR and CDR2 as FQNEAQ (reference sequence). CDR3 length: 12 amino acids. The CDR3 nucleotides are TGTGCCAGCAGCTTAGGGGACTATGGCTACACCTTC. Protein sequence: CASSLGDYGYTF. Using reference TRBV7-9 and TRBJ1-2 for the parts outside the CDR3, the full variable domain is DTGVSQNPRHKITKRGQNVTFRCDPISEHNRLYWYRQTLGQGPEFLTYFQNEAQLEKSRLLSDRFSAERPKGSFSTLEIQRTEQGDSAMYLCASSLGDYGYTFGSGTRLTVV.

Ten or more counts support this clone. CDR3 nucleotide sequence: TGTGCCAGCCGACAGGGGACCGTGGAGTCTGCTGAAGCTTTCTTT. Its protein is CASRQGTVESAEAFF. The rearrangement joins TRBV6-1 to TRBJ1-1; 8 nucleotides match TRBD1. The CDR3 has 15 amino acids. V shed 8 bases and J 6 bases; nucleotides not matched to a gene: 14. Looked up from germline, CDR1 is MNHNS and CDR2 is SASEGT.

The CDR3 protein is CASSPRNPSTDTQYF. DNA of the CDR3: TGTGCCAGCAGCCCCCGGAACCCTAGCACAGATACGCAGTATTTT. J is TRBJ2-3 and V is TRBV27; no firm D call. The CDR3 spans 15 residues. V was clipped by 6 bases and J by 0 bases, with 13 bases between them. Germline V CDR1 and CDR2: MNHEY, SMNVEV (reference sequence).

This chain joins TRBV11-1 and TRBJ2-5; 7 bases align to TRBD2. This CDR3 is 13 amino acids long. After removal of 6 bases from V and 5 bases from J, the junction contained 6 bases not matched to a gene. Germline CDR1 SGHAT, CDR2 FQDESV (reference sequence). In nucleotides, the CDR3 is TGTGCCAGCAGAGGACTAGAAAGGGAGACCCAGTACTTC. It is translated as CASRGLERETQYF. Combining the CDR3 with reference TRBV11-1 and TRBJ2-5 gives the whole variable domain EAEVAQSPRYKITEKSQAVAFWCDPISGHATLYWYRQILGQGPELLVQFQDESVVDDSQLPKDRFSAERLKGVDSTLKIQPAELGDSAMYLCASRGLERETQYFGPGTRLLVL.

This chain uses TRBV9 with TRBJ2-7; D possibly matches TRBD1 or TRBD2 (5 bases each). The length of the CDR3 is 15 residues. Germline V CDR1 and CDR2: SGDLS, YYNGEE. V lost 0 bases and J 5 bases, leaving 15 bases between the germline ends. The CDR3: CASSVGRGPPDEQYF. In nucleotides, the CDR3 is TGTGCCAGCAGCGTAGGTAGGGGACCCCCGGACGAGCAGTACTTC.

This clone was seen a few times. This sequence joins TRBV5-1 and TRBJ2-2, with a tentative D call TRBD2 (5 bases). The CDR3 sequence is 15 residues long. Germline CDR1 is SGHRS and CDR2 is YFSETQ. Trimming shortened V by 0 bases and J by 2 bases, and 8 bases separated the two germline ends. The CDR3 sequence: CASSLERPNTGELFF. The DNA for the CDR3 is TGCGCCAGCAGCTTGGAGCGGCCCAACACCGGGGAGCTGTTTTTT.

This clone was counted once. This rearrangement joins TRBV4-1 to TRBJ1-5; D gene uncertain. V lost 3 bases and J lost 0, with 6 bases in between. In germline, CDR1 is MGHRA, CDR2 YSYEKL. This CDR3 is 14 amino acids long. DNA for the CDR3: TGCGCCAGCAGCCAGTTAGATAGCAATCAGCCCCAGCATTTT. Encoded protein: CASSQLDSNQPQHF.

This chain's CDR3 is CASCTGPRRYEQYF. The CDR3 DNA reads TGTGCCAGCTGTACGGGACCTCGTCGCTACGAGCAGTACTTC. The genes are TRBV5-4 and TRBJ2-7; D is possibly TRBD1 or TRBD2 (5 bases each). The germline V gene encodes CDR1 SGHNT and CDR2 YYREEE (reference sequence). The CDR3 contains 14 residues. V was cut by 7 bases and J by 3 bases, with 17 bases left in between.

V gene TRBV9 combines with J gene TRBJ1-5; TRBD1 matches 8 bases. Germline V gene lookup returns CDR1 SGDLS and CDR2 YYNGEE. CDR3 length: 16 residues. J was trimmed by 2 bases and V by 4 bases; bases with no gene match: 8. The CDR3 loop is CASSPSTGEGNQPQHF. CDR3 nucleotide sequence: TGTGCCAGCAGCCCTTCGACAGGGGAGGGCAATCAGCCCCAGCATTTT.

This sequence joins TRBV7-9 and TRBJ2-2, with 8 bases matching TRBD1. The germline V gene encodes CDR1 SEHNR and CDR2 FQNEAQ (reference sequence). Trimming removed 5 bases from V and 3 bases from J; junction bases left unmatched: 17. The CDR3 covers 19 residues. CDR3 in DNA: TGTGCCAGCAGCATGGACAGGGAGGCAACTGCGAGGGACACCGGGGAGCTGTTTTTT. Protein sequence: CASSMDREATARDTGELFF.

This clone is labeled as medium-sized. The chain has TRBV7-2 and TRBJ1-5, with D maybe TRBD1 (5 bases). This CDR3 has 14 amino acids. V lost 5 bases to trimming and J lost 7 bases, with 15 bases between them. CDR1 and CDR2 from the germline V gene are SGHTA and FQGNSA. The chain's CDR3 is CASSLLGTSQPQHF. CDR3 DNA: TGTGCCAGCAGCCTCCTTGGGACGTCACAGCCCCAGCATTTT.

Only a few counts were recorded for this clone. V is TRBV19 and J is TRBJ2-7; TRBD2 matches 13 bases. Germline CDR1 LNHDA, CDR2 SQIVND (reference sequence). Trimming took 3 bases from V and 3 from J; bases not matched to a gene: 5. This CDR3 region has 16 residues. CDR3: CASSIHGTSGIYEQYF. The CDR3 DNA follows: TGTGCCAGTAGTATCCACGGGACTAGCGGGATCTACGAGCAGTACTTC.

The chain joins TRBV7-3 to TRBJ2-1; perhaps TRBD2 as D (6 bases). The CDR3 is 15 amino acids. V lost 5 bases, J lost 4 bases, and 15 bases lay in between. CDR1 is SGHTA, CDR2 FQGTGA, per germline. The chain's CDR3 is CASSPTGTLYNEQFF. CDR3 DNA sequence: TGTGCCAGCAGCCCGACCGGGACTCTGTACAATGAGCAGTTCTTC.

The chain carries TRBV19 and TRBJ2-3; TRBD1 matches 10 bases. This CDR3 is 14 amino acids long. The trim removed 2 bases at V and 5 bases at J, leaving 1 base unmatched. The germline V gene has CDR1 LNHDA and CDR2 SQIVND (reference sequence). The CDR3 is CASSIRDRGDTQYF. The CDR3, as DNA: TGTGCCAGTAGTATAAGGGACAGGGGAGATACGCAGTATTTT.

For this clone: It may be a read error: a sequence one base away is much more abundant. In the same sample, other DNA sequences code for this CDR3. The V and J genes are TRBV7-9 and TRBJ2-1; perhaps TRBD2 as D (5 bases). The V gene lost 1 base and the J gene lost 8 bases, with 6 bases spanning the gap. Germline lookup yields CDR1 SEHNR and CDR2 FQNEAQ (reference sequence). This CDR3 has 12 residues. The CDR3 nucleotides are TGTGCCAGCAGCTTAGGAGGGCATGAGCAGTTCTTC. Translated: CASSLGGHEQFF.